Sequencing of this T cell receptor (beta chain) was carried out in a study of blood T cell repertoires in COVID-19. Trimming at V came to 4 bases and at J to 9 bases, leaving 4 bases not matched to a gene. This CDR3 comprises 13 residues. Looked up from germline, CDR1 is MDHEN and CDR2 is SYDVKM. Sequencing was performed with immunoSEQ multiplex PCR; in TCRdb, only in-frame clones are kept and a portion is missing. The sample gives 150,000 or so clones, around 84% of which show up once; approximately 8% is in the top ten. The sample taken for sequencing was PBMCs or T cells enriched from blood (not recorded which). The clonotype was recovered from a woman aged 45-59 years who had recovered from COVID-19. The chain has TRBV28 and TRBJ2-5, with 11 positions matching TRBD1. This chain's CDR3 is CASSSSDRGPQYF. CDR3 bases: TGTGCCAGCAGTTCGTCGGACAGGGGGCCCCAGTACTTC.